A single sample gave rise to the 15 T cell receptor beta chains below, sequenced in a study of cytomegalovirus exposure and HLA in healthy donors. PCR was performed using 60 Vbeta and 13 Jbeta primers. The data were produced by immunoSEQ multiplex PCR, yet TCRdb's version contains in-frame clones alone and is incomplete. The sample consists of approximately 110,000 clones, around three quarters of them appearing once. Sequenced material: PBMCs. These receptors were collected from a middle-aged man in good health and CMV-seropositive.

The chain is built from TRBV15 and TRBJ1-4; D ambiguous. V was pared by 1 base and J by 5 bases, with 11 bases between. CDR1 is LNHNV, CDR2 YYDKDF, per germline (reference sequence). The CDR3 sequence is 15 residues long. The CDR3 loop is CATSRVAGTNEKLFF. CDR3 sequence (DNA): TGTGCCACCAGCAGAGTGGCAGGTACAAATGAAAAACTGTTTTTT.

The rearrangement uses TRBV7-9 and TRBJ2-5; 7 bases align to TRBD2. This CDR3 comprises 14 residues. The V segment lost 2 bases and the J segment 6 bases; nucleotides outside the gene matches: 6. From germline, CDR1 is SEHNR and CDR2 FQNEAQ (reference sequence). The CDR3 loop is CASSLTAAGKTQYF. Written as DNA, the CDR3 is TGTGCCAGCAGCTTAACAGCAGCGGGAAAGACCCAGTACTTC. Together with reference TRBV7-9 and TRBJ2-5, the CDR3 gives the full variable domain: DTGVSQNPRHKITKRGQNVTFRCDPISEHNRLYWYRQTLGQGPEFLTYFQNEAQLEKSRLLSDRFSAERPKGSFSTLEIQRTEQGDSAMYLCASSLTAAGKTQYFGPGTRLLVL.

V gene TRBV9 combines with J gene TRBJ2-5, with 11 bases aligning to TRBD2. This CDR3 comprises 15 residues. Germline V gene sequence: CDR1 SGDLS, CDR2 YYNGEE. The V segment lost 2 bases and the J segment 5 bases; nucleotides outside the gene matches: 5. Here the CDR3 DNA reads TGTGCCAGCAGCGTTAGCGGGGGGGGTTGGGAGACCCAGTACTTC. Its translation: CASSVSGGGWETQYF. Drawing the rest from reference TRBV9 and TRBJ2-5, the complete variable domain is DSGVTQTPKHLITATGQRVTLRCSPRSGDLSVYWYQQSLDQGLQFLIQYYNGEERAKGNILERFSAQQFPDLHSELNLSSLELGDSALYFCASSVSGGGWETQYFGPGTRLLVL.

This clone was counted between two and nine times. The chain links TRBV6-5 to TRBJ2-7, with D perhaps matching TRBD1 (6 bases). The CDR3 is 13 amino acids. V was cut by 5 bases and J by 2 bases, with 10 bases left in between. Germline CDR1 MNHEY, CDR2 SVGAGI. The CDR3 protein is CASSRDTPYEQYF. CDR3 nucleotide sequence: TGTGCCAGCAGTCGGGACACCCCCTACGAGCAGTACTTC.

The chain is built from TRBV18 and TRBJ1-5, with 9 nucleotides matching TRBD1. The J segment lost 2 bases and the V segment lost 0 bases, leaving 2 bases of the junction unmatched. The CDR3 totals 16 residues. Germline V gene lookup returns CDR1 KGHSH and CDR2 LQKENI. This CDR3 is CASSPPGQGGNQPQHF. The DNA for the CDR3 is TGTGCCAGCTCACCACCGGGACAGGGAGGCAATCAGCCCCAGCATTTT.

In its sample, this clone was seen once. J is TRBJ2-4 and V is TRBV7-9; 7 nucleotides agree with TRBD1. The ends lost 3 bases at V and 8 bases at J; junction bases unmatched: 13. There are 16 residues in the CDR3. The germline V gene encodes CDR1 SEHNR and CDR2 FQNEAQ (reference sequence). DNA of the CDR3: TGTGCCAGCAGCTTCAATACCGGGACAGAGGGGGACATTCAGTACTTC. It codes for CASSFNTGTEGDIQYF.

This chain links TRBV20-1 with TRBJ2-3, with a tentative D call TRBD2 (5 bases). Germline loops: CDR1 DFQATT, CDR2 SNEGSKA (reference sequence). V was cut by 6 bases and J by 6 bases, with 10 bases left in between. The CDR3 spans 11 residues. The CDR3 DNA is TGCAGTGCGTCACTAGAGGATACGCAGTATTTT. It translates to CSASLEDTQYF.

The CDR3, as DNA: TGCGCCAGCAGATTATTTCCCGGGACATGGGGACAGCCCCAGCATTTT. It codes for CASRLFPGTWGQPQHF. The gene calls are TRBV10-1 and TRBJ1-5; TRBD1 might be the D (6 bases). The germline CDR1 and CDR2 sequences are WNHNN and SYGVQD (reference sequence). Trimming took 6 bases from V and 7 from J, leaving 22 bases between them. The CDR3 is made up of 16 amino acids.

This clone occurred a few times. The chain recombines TRBV5-5 with TRBJ2-2; the D is unclear. Germline CDR1 SGHKS, CDR2 YYEKEE (reference sequence). V was trimmed by 3 bases and J by 8 bases, leaving 14 bases between them. This CDR3 contains 14 residues. Written as DNA, the CDR3 is TGTGCCAGCAGCTCCTTATCCTTAACTGGGGAGCTGTTTTTT. Protein: CASSSLSLTGELFF.

The chain uses TRBV14 and TRBJ2-7; D not certain. CDR3 length: 18 residues. Trimming left V 0 bases short and J 6 bases short, with 24 bases between. The germline V gene encodes CDR1 SGHDN and CDR2 FVKESK. The CDR3 loop is CASSQDNALLVFGGEQYF. The CDR3 DNA reads TGTGCCAGCAGCCAAGATAACGCGCTCCTGGTTTTCGGTGGCGAGCAGTACTTC.

This chain connects TRBV5-5 to TRBJ2-2; unclear D gene. Between the trimmed V and J ends, which lost 2 bases and 8 bases, there was a span of 10 bases. The CDR3 runs to 13 residues. The germline V gene has CDR1 SGHKS and CDR2 YYEKEE (reference sequence). CDR3 loop: CASSFYSSGELFF. The CDR3 DNA follows: TGTGCCAGCAGCTTTTATTCTTCGGGGGAGCTGTTTTTT. The variable domain in full, completed from reference TRBV5-5 and TRBJ2-2, reads DAGVTQSPTHLIKTRGQQVTLRCSPISGHKSVSWYQQVLGQGPQFIFQYYEKEERGRGNFPDRFSARQFPNYSSELNVNALLLGDSALYLCASSFYSSGELFFGEGSRLTVL.

The chain links TRBV5-1 to TRBJ2-7; possible D gene TRBD1, 8 bases. The CDR3 runs 18 residues. Trimming removed 0 bases at V and 5 bases at J, with 24 bases between. Germline V gene sequence: CDR1 SGHRS, CDR2 YFSETQ. DNA of the CDR3: TGCGCCAGCAGCTTGGTCAGGGGGCCAGCAGGGCTAGCGGACGAGCAGTACTTC. Protein product: CASSLVRGPAGLADEQYF.

This clone was observed a handful of times. V is TRBV5-1 and J is TRBJ2-2; D is uncertain. With 5 bases removed from V and 1 base from J, the gap between germline ends came to 9 bases. From germline, CDR1 is SGHRS and CDR2 YFSETQ. This CDR3 has 14 amino acids. CDR3 sequence: CASRRTQNTGELFF. The CDR3 DNA is TGCGCCAGCAGAAGAACACAGAACACCGGGGAGCTGTTTTTT.

This chain links TRBV15 with TRBJ2-5; TRBD2 agrees at 7 bases. This CDR3 has 16 residues. Trimming at V came to 0 bases and at J to 2 bases, leaving 6 bases not matched to a gene. Germline loops: CDR1 LNHNV, CDR2 YYDKDF (reference sequence). The CDR3 protein is CATSRDYNGGQETQYF. DNA of the CDR3: TGTGCCACCAGCAGAGATTATAACGGGGGGCAAGAGACCCAGTACTTC.

As regards this clone: Other nucleotide sequences in the sample specify the same CDR3. The chain combines TRBV13 with TRBJ1-1; D is perhaps TRBD1 (5 bases). Germline CDR1 is PRHDT and CDR2 is FYEKMQ (reference sequence). The germline V and J ends were trimmed by 5 bases and 1 base, with 14 bases remaining between them. The CDR3 totals 15 residues. The CDR3 reads CASSPSGQGNTEAFF. The CDR3 DNA sequence: TGTGCCAGCAGCCCATCGGGTCAGGGGAACACTGAAGCTTTCTTT.